The T cell receptor beta chain described here comes from a study of T-cell reconstitution after alpha-beta-depleted transplantation in children. Germline loops: CDR1 WNHNN, CDR2 SYGVQD (reference sequence). The CDR3 is 13 amino acids. Trimming took off 1 base at V and 9 bases at J, with 12 bases between the two ends. This clonotype was counted only a few times. This sample's TCRbeta library carried unique molecular identifier barcodes. TCRdb called the PCR reads again in MiXCR, with one record for every CDR3 protein. The data hold 500,000 to 600,000 distinct CDR3 sequences, with approximately 32% observed a single time.

The receptor comes from a human donor who donated a stem cell graft to a child with aplastic anemia. The sample in question was PBMCs from the stem cell graft donor, obtained from the stem cell graft. The chain employs TRBV10-1 and TRBJ1-1; tentatively, D is TRBD1 (5 bases). The CDR3 loop is CASSELVTGKAFF. CDR3 sequence (DNA): TGCGCCAGCAGTGAGTTGGTTACAGGAAAAGCTTTCTTT.